The 30 T cell receptor beta chains below were found in one sample sequenced in a study of post-analysis software for immune sequencing data. General observations from the study: Patients used roughly five TRBV segments, including TRBV5-6, TRBV5-1 and TRBV20-1, more often than controls.

Unique molecular identifiers were carried by the TCR beta cDNA libraries. TCRdb itself ran the PCR reads through MiXCR, one entry per CDR3 protein. The sample has 450,000 to 650,000 distinct CDR3 sequences, 40% to 50% seen once; the top ten hold 1.5% to 2%. Their antigens are not known. The sequencing input was blood. These receptors were obtained from a girl between 5 and 17 years old with multiple sclerosis.

The gene calls are TRBV11-3 and TRBJ2-4; D is unclear. The J call is doubtful: the DNA matches TRBJ2-5 better. The CDR3 is 13 residues long. Germline V gene lookup returns CDR1 SGHNT and CDR2 YENEEA. The CDR3 DNA reads TGTGCCAGCAGCATAGGGCAGACGGAGACCCAGTACTTC. This translates into CASSIGQTETQYF.

The gene calls are TRBV5-4 and TRBJ2-3; D remains unclear. The germline V gene has CDR1 SGHNT and CDR2 YYREEE (reference sequence). The CDR3 loop spans 14 amino acids. Trimming shortened V by 4 bases and J by 3 bases, and 12 bases separated the two germline ends. The DNA of the CDR3 is TGTGCCAGCAGCCCGCACCGTGAGACAGATACGCAGTATTTT. Protein: CASSPHRETDTQYF. Full variable domain (rest looked up from reference TRBV5-4 and TRBJ2-3): ETGVTQSPTHLIKTRGQQVTLRCSSQSGHNTVSWYQQALGQGPQFIFQYYREEENGRGNFPPRFSGLQFPNYSSELNVNALELDDSALYLCASSPHRETDTQYFGPGTRLTVL.

The rearrangement uses TRBV4-1 and TRBJ2-3; 16 positions match TRBD2. The CDR3 extends over 17 amino acids. CDR1 and CDR2 (germline): MGHRA, YSYEKL. V dropped 1 base and J dropped 3; count of bases not matched to a gene: 1. The DNA of the CDR3 is TGCGCCAGCAGCCAAGTGGGACTAGCGGGGGGGACAGATACGCAGTATTTT. It encodes CASSQVGLAGGTDTQYF.

In its sample, this clonotype was seen a few times. V and J are TRBV5-1 and TRBJ2-7, with 7 bases aligning to TRBD2. The CDR3 contains 14 residues. CDR1 SGHRS and CDR2 YFSETQ come from the germline V gene. Losses at the gene ends were 7 bases for V and 3 bases for J; bases not matched to a gene: 10. The CDR3 nucleotides read TGCGCCAGCGGGGGAGGGGAGGCCATCTACGAGCAGTACTTC. As protein: CASGGGEAIYEQYF.

There are a few counts of this clonotype. This rearrangement joins TRBV11-2 to TRBJ2-1; D remains ambiguous. In germline, CDR1 is SGHAT, CDR2 FQNNGV. The CDR3 covers 13 residues. Trimming removed 0 bases from V and 5 bases from J, with 5 bases in between. CDR3: CASSLERDNEQFF. CDR3 nucleotides: TGTGCCAGCAGCTTAGAACGCGACAATGAGCAGTTCTTC.

The chain couples TRBV7-2 to TRBJ1-1; D perhaps matches TRBD1 (6 bases). The ends were cut back, 6 bases at V and 0 bases at J, with 11 bases in the middle. Germline V lookup: CDR1 SGHTA, CDR2 FQGNSA. This CDR3 spans 14 amino acids. CDR3 in DNA: TGTGCCAGCAGGTCGGGACAAATGAACACTGAAGCTTTCTTT. Its translation is CASRSGQMNTEAFF.

V gene TRBV5-1 combines with J gene TRBJ2-3, with TRBD2 matching over 10 bases. CDR3 length equals 15 residues. The germline CDR1 and CDR2 sequences are SGHRS and YFSETQ. V lost 4 bases and J lost 4; bases outside the gene matches: 6. The CDR3 reads CASSNPSGGADTQYF. The CDR3, as DNA: TGCGCCAGCAGCAACCCTAGCGGGGGAGCAGATACGCAGTATTTT.

This clonotype was seen more than once but under ten times. This chain uses TRBV4-1 with TRBJ2-3; D is uncertain. CDR3 length: 18 amino acids. Trimming shortened V by 2 bases and J by 2 bases, and 20 bases separated the two germline ends. Germline loops: CDR1 MGHRA, CDR2 YSYEKL. CDR3 nucleotides: TGCGCCAGCAGCCAACCATTAGGGCCTGGCGTCGACACAGATACGCAGTATTTT. Residues: CASSQPLGPGVDTDTQYF.

Concerning this clonotype itself: The junction departs from the called germline gene at one end, perhaps through a read error. This chain connects TRBV6-5 to TRBJ1-2; TRBD1 agrees at 10 bases. Germline assignment: CDR1 MNHEY and CDR2 SVGAGI. This CDR3 is built from 15 residues. The CDR3 loop is CASSDSLTGGHGYTF. The CDR3 DNA is TGTGCCAGCAGTGACTCCCTGACAGGGGGCCATGGCTACACCTTC.

The J gene is TRBJ2-7, the V gene TRBV11-3; a weak D match, TRBD1 (5 bases). CDR1 and CDR2 from the germline V gene are SGHNT and YENEEA. Trimming shortened V by 4 bases and J by 4 bases, and 17 bases separated the two germline ends. There are 15 residues in the CDR3. The CDR3 nucleotides read TGTGCCAGCAGCTACATGGCTCTCCAGGGTTACGAGCAGTACTTC. It encodes CASSYMALQGYEQYF.

This clonotype came up many times. The chain couples TRBV5-1 to TRBJ2-7, with TRBD2 as a possible D gene (5 bases). The germline V and J ends were trimmed by 3 bases and 2 bases, with 6 bases remaining between them. Germline V gives CDR1 SGHRS, CDR2 YFSETQ. The CDR3 loop spans 12 amino acids. The CDR3 sequence is CASSSGAYEQYF. The CDR3 DNA sequence: TGCGCCAGCAGCTCCGGGGCCTACGAGCAGTACTTC.

V gene TRBV25-1 combines with J gene TRBJ1-6; D remains unclear. V shed 6 bases and J shed 9 bases, with 9 bases lying between them. The CDR3 has 12 residues. The germline V gene encodes CDR1 MGHDK and CDR2 SYGVNS. In DNA, the CDR3 is TGTGCCAGCAGGAGTATAGGTTCACCCCTCCACTTT. Protein product: CASRSIGSPLHF.

The CDR3 here is CSATTGGPGSDEQFF. The CDR3, as DNA: TGCAGTGCTACCACCGGGGGACCGGGAAGCGATGAGCAGTTCTTC. The chain carries TRBV20-1 and TRBJ2-1; possible D gene TRBD2, 6 bases. V gave up 4 bases and J gave up 8 bases, with 21 bases separating them. Looked up from germline, CDR1 is DFQATT and CDR2 is SNEGSKA (reference sequence). This CDR3 has 15 amino acids.

The chain combines TRBV3-1 with TRBJ1-6; D is unclear. V lost 10 bases and J lost 0, with 7 bases in between. The CDR3 totals 13 residues. Germline lookup yields CDR1 LGHDT and CDR2 YNNKEL (reference sequence). The DNA of the CDR3 is TGTGCCACCGGTGACTCCTATAATTCACCCCTCCACTTT. Translation: CATGDSYNSPLHF.

This clonotype has just a few counts. This rearrangement joins TRBV7-9 to TRBJ1-2; D call uncertain. This CDR3 contains 13 residues. The germline gives CDR1 SEHNR, CDR2 FQNEAQ (reference sequence). V was cut by 3 bases and J by 1 base, with 6 bases left in between. The CDR3 here is CASSLEINYGYTF. The CDR3, as DNA: TGTGCCAGCAGCTTGGAGATTAACTATGGCTACACCTTC.

This clonotype appeared a few times. V usage is TRBV6-5 and J usage is TRBJ2-3; D gene ambiguous. CDR3 length: 14 residues. CDR1 MNHEY and CDR2 SVGAGI come from the germline V gene. V was pared by 4 bases and J by 2 bases, with 10 bases between. CDR3 sequence: CASSFGQVTDTQYF. CDR3 sequence (DNA): TGTGCCAGCAGTTTCGGGCAGGTCACAGATACGCAGTATTTT.

This clonotype was observed a handful of times. The J gene is TRBJ2-4, the V gene TRBV12-3 or TRBV12-4; D is ambiguous. The CDR3 length is 15 residues. Trimming took off 7 bases at V and 3 bases at J, with 16 bases between the two ends. CDR3 in amino acids: CASTHSLRGKNIQYF. The CDR3, as DNA: TGTGCCAGCACCCACTCCCTCAGAGGCAAAAACATTCAGTACTTC.

This clonotype was counted a few times. This chain joins TRBV12-3 or TRBV12-4 and TRBJ2-1; 10 positions agree with TRBD2. V dropped 6 bases and J dropped 7; count of bases not matched to a gene: 9. The CDR3 is 15 residues long. As DNA, the CDR3 is TGTGCCAGCAGGGGGAGCGGGAGGGGAGGAAATGAGCAGTTCTTC. Translated, it gives CASRGSGRGGNEQFF.

J is TRBJ2-7 and V is TRBV9, with 8 bases identical to TRBD1. This CDR3 has 18 amino acids. Germline CDR1 reads SGDLS; CDR2 reads YYNGEE. V shed 4 bases, J shed 0 bases, and the junction held 15 bases outside the gene matches. This CDR3 is CASSPRGGQGGFSYEQYF. CDR3 coding DNA: TGTGCCAGCAGCCCCAGGGGCGGACAGGGTGGATTCTCCTACGAGCAGTACTTC.

Concerning this clonotype itself: The junction and the germline gene differ at one end; a read error may be behind it. V gene TRBV20-1 combines with J gene TRBJ1-2, with 7 bases aligning to TRBD1. Germline V gene lookup returns CDR1 DFQATT and CDR2 SNEGSKA (reference sequence). The CDR3 has 14 amino acids. The CDR3 bases are TGCAGTGCTAGATTCACGCAGGGGGGAGGTGGCCACACCTTC. Translating it yields CSARFTQGGGGHTF.

This chain joins TRBV29-1 and TRBJ1-4; 8 bases are a match to TRBD1. This CDR3 region has 14 residues. J gave up 4 bases and V 7 bases, and 8 bases lay outside the gene matches. Germline values: CDR1 SQVTM, CDR2 ANQGSEA. The CDR3, as DNA: TGCAGCGCCAGAACAGGGGGAGGTAATGAAAAACTGTTTTTT. It translates to CSARTGGGNEKLFF. The full variable domain, its missing parts supplied by reference TRBV29-1 and TRBJ1-4, is SAVISQKPSRDICQRGTSLTIQCQVDSQVTMMFWYRQQPGQSLTLIATANQGSEATYESGFVIDKFPISRPNLTFSTLTVSNMSPEDSSIYLCSARTGGGNEKLFFGSGTQLSVL.

The CDR3 sequence: CASSSLRQETQYF. As DNA, the CDR3 is TGTGCCAGCAGCTCCCTTCGCCAAGAGACCCAGTACTTC. J is TRBJ2-5 and V is TRBV11-2; no firm D call. This CDR3 comprises 13 residues. Germline assignment: CDR1 SGHAT and CDR2 FQNNGV. V lost 4 bases and J lost 1, with 7 bases in between.

This clonotype was observed once. The rearrangement links TRBV28 to TRBJ2-1, with D possibly matching TRBD2 (7 bases). The germline gives CDR1 MDHEN, CDR2 SYDVKM. Trimming stripped 5 bases from V and 2 bases from J, with 13 bases between. This CDR3 has 15 amino acids. CDR3 loop: CASSRRGGPYNEQFF. In DNA form, the CDR3 reads TGTGCCAGCAGTCGTAGGGGGGGTCCCTACAATGAGCAGTTCTTC.

This clonotype appeared once. The V call is TRBV11-1, the J call TRBJ1-1; weak D call: TRBD1 (5 bases). V was trimmed by 6 bases and J by 0 bases, leaving 11 bases between them. The CDR3 runs 14 residues. Germline CDR1 SGHAT, CDR2 FQDESV (reference sequence). This chain's CDR3 is CASRFDRLNTEAFF. The CDR3 DNA sequence: TGTGCCAGCAGGTTTGACAGATTGAACACTGAAGCTTTCTTT.

The chain joins TRBV10-2 to TRBJ2-1; D is perhaps TRBD2 (6 bases). V was clipped by 6 bases and J by 2 bases, with 17 bases between them. Germline V lookup: CDR1 WSHSY, CDR2 SAAADI. CDR3 length: 16 residues. CDR3 nucleotide sequence: TGCGCCAGCAGAGGGGACTTACTCCACACCTACAATGAGCAGTTCTTC. It yields the protein CASRGDLLHTYNEQFF.

The chain links TRBV5-5 to TRBJ1-5; D is unclear. V gave up 0 bases and J gave up 4 bases, with 20 bases separating them. The CDR3 covers 18 residues. Germline V lookup: CDR1 SGHKS, CDR2 YYEKEE (reference sequence). The CDR3, as DNA: TGTGCCAGCAGCTTGGGCCAACCATTCGGAGAGGCAAATCAGCCCCAGCATTTT. Protein sequence: CASSLGQPFGEANQPQHF.

Concerning this clonotype: The junction departs from the called germline gene at one end, perhaps through a read error. The chain joins TRBV20-1 to TRBJ1-2; D possibly corresponds to TRBD1 (5 bases). The CDR3 spans 13 residues. Germline assignment: CDR1 DFQATT and CDR2 SNEGSKA (reference sequence). The CDR3 nucleotides read TGCAGTGCCAGAGTGGTAGGGGCGCCGGGCTACACCTTC. Amino acid sequence: CSARVVGAPGYTF.

The chain combines TRBV12-3 or TRBV12-4 with TRBJ2-3; D gene unclear. The CDR3 length is 12 residues. V lost 6 bases and J lost 4, with 8 bases in between. The DNA of the CDR3 is TGTGCCAGCAGCCCCCGCTCAGATACGCAGTATTTT. Translation gives CASSPRSDTQYF.

The count of this clonotype is one. J is TRBJ2-4 and V is TRBV4-1, with a possible D match to TRBD2 (5 bases). Trimming left V 1 base short and J 0 bases short, with 16 bases between. This CDR3 region has 18 residues. Germline V CDR1 and CDR2: MGHRA, YSYEKL. The CDR3 here is CASSQGLRGSIAKNIQYF. The DNA of the CDR3 is TGCGCCAGCAGCCAAGGGTTAAGAGGGAGCATAGCCAAAAACATTCAGTACTTC.

This clonotype was seen a few times. This chain uses TRBV5-1 with TRBJ2-7; the D gene is possibly TRBD1 (5 bases). The CDR3 spans 16 residues. Per the germline V gene, CDR1 is SGHRS and CDR2 is YFSETQ. V gave up 6 bases and J gave up 3 bases, with 22 bases separating them. The CDR3 reads CASKFDSSSFIYEQYF. In DNA, the CDR3 is TGCGCCAGCAAGTTCGACAGCTCAAGCTTTATCTACGAGCAGTACTTC.